Following are 11 T cell receptor beta chains from one sample sequenced in a study of identical twins. Each CDR3 protein is one row after TCRdb ran MiXCR on the 5' RACE reads. Of roughly 350,000 distinct CDR3 sequences in the sample, roughly 9% were seen once. Sequenced material: naive T cells sorted from blood. These receptors all stem from a woman in her fifties or sixties in good health.

The chain couples TRBV6-6 to TRBJ2-2, with D tentatively TRBD1 (5 bases). The CDR3 covers 14 residues. Trimming removed 8 bases at V and 3 bases at J, with 13 bases between. Germline-derived CDR1 and CDR2 are MNHNY and SVGAGI (reference sequence). CDR3 residues: CASDFTGDTGELFF. DNA for the CDR3: TGTGCCAGCGATTTTACAGGAGACACCGGGGAGCTGTTTTTT.

This clonotype was observed at least ten times. The chain uses TRBV12-3 or TRBV12-4 and TRBJ2-2; 9 bases map to TRBD2. V was clipped by 6 bases and J by 7 bases; unmatched bases: 9. The CDR3 runs to 15 residues. Written as DNA, the CDR3 is TGTGCCAGCAGCTCTATAGCGGGAGCGGTCGGGGAGCTGTTTTTT. It yields the protein CASSSIAGAVGELFF.

This clonotype was counted a few times. The chain combines TRBV6-1 with TRBJ1-5, with 8 bases lining up with TRBD1. The CDR3 length is 15 residues. Trimming cost V 11 bases and J 3 bases; bases outside gene matches: 12. Germline V gene sequence: CDR1 MNHNS, CDR2 SASEGT. The CDR3 is CAVKRLTGDNQPQHF. The CDR3 bases are TGTGCCGTAAAACGATTGACAGGGGACAATCAGCCCCAGCATTTT.

A few counts support this clonotype. The V gene is TRBV10-3, the J gene TRBJ2-1, with 10 bases identical to TRBD2. Germline CDR1 is ENHRY and CDR2 is SYGVKD. The CDR3 has 13 amino acids. With V trimmed by 10 bases and J by 9 bases, 9 bases remained unmatched. The CDR3 region is CATGASGSTEQFF. CDR3 bases: TGTGCCACCGGGGCTAGCGGGAGTACTGAGCAGTTCTTC.

At least ten counts were recorded for this clonotype. The chain has TRBV20-1 and TRBJ2-1, with a weak D call TRBD2 (6 bases). The CDR3 has 17 residues. V dropped 6 bases and J dropped 1 base, with 22 bases sitting between them. Germline loops: CDR1 DFQATT, CDR2 SNEGSKA (reference sequence). The CDR3 loop is CSAKDYSRHASYNEQFF. CDR3 in DNA: TGCAGTGCCAAGGACTATAGCAGACACGCTTCCTACAATGAGCAGTTCTTC.

This clonotype was seen repeatedly, ten times or more. The chain couples TRBV9 to TRBJ1-1; D gene unclear. CDR3 size: 15 residues. The V gene lost 0 bases and the J gene lost 0 bases, with 9 bases spanning the gap. Germline lookup yields CDR1 SGDLS and CDR2 YYNGEE. The CDR3 sequence is CASSVGVGMNTEAFF. The CDR3 coding sequence is TGTGCCAGCAGCGTAGGGGTGGGAATGAACACTGAAGCTTTCTTT. Complete variable domain (other parts from reference TRBV9 and TRBJ1-1): DSGVTQTPKHLITATGQRVTLRCSPRSGDLSVYWYQQSLDQGLQFLIQYYNGEERAKGNILERFSAQQFPDLHSELNLSSLELGDSALYFCASSVGVGMNTEAFFGQGTRLTVV.

The chain has TRBV5-1 and TRBJ2-7; no reliable D call. The CDR3 is made up of 15 amino acids. Deletions cut 4 bases from V and 1 base from J, with 15 bases between. The germline V gene encodes CDR1 SGHRS and CDR2 YFSETQ. The CDR3 DNA follows: TGCGCCAGCAGCATTGGCCCGCGACAATCCTACGAGCAGTACTTC. Residues: CASSIGPRQSYEQYF.

This clonotype was observed at least ten times. V is TRBV12-3 or TRBV12-4 and J is TRBJ2-1; 7 bases are a match to TRBD2. The CDR3 is 15 residues long. The J segment lost 2 bases and the V segment lost 0 bases, leaving 1 base of the junction unmatched. The CDR3 spells CASSLAGGPYNEQFF. CDR3 coding DNA: TGTGCCAGCAGTTTAGCGGGAGGGCCCTACAATGAGCAGTTCTTC.

V and J are TRBV7-8 and TRBJ2-7; 7 nucleotides match TRBD1. The germline gives CDR1 SGHVS, CDR2 FQNEAQ. This CDR3 region has 15 residues. With V trimmed by 5 bases and J by 2 bases, 9 bases remained unmatched. CDR3: CASSVTGVPPYEQYV. The CDR3 region has the DNA TGTGCCAGCAGCGTAACAGGGGTGCCCCCCTACGAGCAGTACGTC.

In its sample, this clonotype was seen many times. This chain uses TRBV12-3 or TRBV12-4 with TRBJ2-5; maybe TRBD1 (7 bases). CDR3 length equals 14 residues. Between the trimmed V and J ends, which lost 5 bases and 5 bases, there was a span of 15 bases. CDR3 region: CASSGGNRGETQYF. The DNA for the CDR3 is TGTGCCAGCAGTGGGGGGAACAGGGGTGAGACCCAGTACTTC.

With regard to this clonotype: One end of the junction does not line up with germline, which may come from a read error. The J gene is TRBJ1-5, the V gene TRBV18; D call uncertain. In germline, CDR1 is KGHSH, CDR2 LQKENI. CDR3 size: 13 residues. CDR3 DNA: TGTACCAGCTCACCGGACGGGAGGCAGCCCCAGCATTTT. Residues: CTSSPDGRQPQHF.